These 31 T cell receptor beta chains were sequenced from one sample in a study of OX40 agonist ivuxolimab in advanced cancers. Sequenced by immunoSEQ multiplex PCR; TCRdb stores in-frame clones only, minus some. The sample includes about 58,000 clones, around 83% seen only once; the top ten take less than 4%. Sequences were derived from CD4+ or CD8+ T cells sorted from blood, sampled in a trial of the OX40 agonist ivuxolimab. The receptors derive from an adult with an advanced solid tumor such as melanoma, head and neck, liver or kidney cancer.

The chain is built from TRBV5-1 and TRBJ2-1; D is unclear. Germline V gene data show CDR1 as SGHRS and CDR2 as YFSETQ. This CDR3 contains 15 residues. V was trimmed by 3 bases and J by 0 bases, leaving 10 bases between them. The CDR3 region is CASSSGSSSYNEQFF. Here the CDR3 DNA reads TGCGCCAGCAGCTCAGGCTCCAGCTCCTACAATGAGCAGTTCTTC.

The V and J genes are TRBV19 and TRBJ2-2, with D possibly being TRBD2 (5 bases). Germline CDR1 and CDR2: LNHDA and SQIVND (reference sequence). With 5 bases removed from V and 4 bases from J, the gap between germline ends came to 11 bases. The CDR3 sequence is 14 residues long. CDR3 sequence reads: CASSLPGSTGELFF. CDR3 bases: TGTGCCAGTAGTTTACCGGGGAGCACCGGGGAGCTGTTTTTT.

This chain links TRBV7-9 with TRBJ1-2; D unclear. CDR1 and CDR2 from the germline V gene are SEHNR and FQNEAQ (reference sequence). The CDR3 totals 13 residues. With 1 base removed from V and 7 bases from J, the gap between germline ends came to 10 bases. The CDR3 DNA reads as TGTGCCAGCAGCTTAGGCCCACCCTCTGGCTACACCTTC. It encodes CASSLGPPSGYTF.

This chain joins TRBV11-3 and TRBJ2-1; 10 bases match TRBD2. With V trimmed by 4 bases and J by 2 bases, 5 bases remained unmatched. The CDR3 runs to 16 residues. Germline CDR1 is SGHNT and CDR2 is YENEEA. This CDR3 reads CASSSNSGGTYNEQFF. As DNA, the CDR3 is TGTGCCAGCAGCTCAAATAGCGGGGGGACCTACAATGAGCAGTTCTTC.

The chain employs TRBV30 and TRBJ1-5; possible D gene TRBD1, 6 bases. Between the trimmed V and J ends, which lost 3 bases and 5 bases, there was a span of 11 bases. This CDR3 spans 13 amino acids. Germline CDR1 reads GTSNPN; CDR2 reads SVGIG (reference sequence). For the CDR3, the DNA is TGTGCCTGGAGCAGGGGTCGGGATCAGCCCCAGCATTTT. This gives the protein CAWSRGRDQPQHF.

The chain couples TRBV11-2 to TRBJ2-2; TRBD2 aligns across 9 bases. This CDR3 contains 19 residues. V was pared by 4 bases and J by 0 bases, with 12 bases of the junction left unmatched. Looked up from germline, CDR1 is SGHAT and CDR2 is FQNNGV. The CDR3 sequence: CASSSRLAGEDANTGELFF. CDR3 in DNA: TGTGCCAGCAGCTCCCGCTTAGCGGGGGAGGACGCGAACACCGGGGAGCTGTTTTTT.

V gene TRBV2 combines with J gene TRBJ1-5, with 7 bases identical to TRBD1. The CDR3 runs 14 residues. Germline lookup yields CDR1 SNHLY and CDR2 FYNNEI. With V trimmed by 6 bases and J by 6 bases, 8 bases remained unmatched. CDR3: CASRVRGAGQPQHF. DNA of the CDR3: TGTGCCAGCAGAGTCAGGGGGGCGGGTCAGCCCCAGCATTTT. Together with reference TRBV2 and TRBJ1-5, the CDR3 gives the full variable domain: EPEVTQTPSHQVTQMGQEVILRCVPISNHLYFYWYRQILGQKVEFLVSFYNNEISEKSEIFDDQFSVERPDGSNFTLKIRSTKLEDSAMYFCASRVRGAGQPQHFGDGTRLSIL.

The genes are TRBV9 and TRBJ1-3; 8 nucleotides align to TRBD1. The ends lost 4 bases at V and 1 base at J; junction bases unmatched: 4. Looked up from germline, CDR1 is SGDLS and CDR2 is YYNGEE. This CDR3 comprises 15 residues. As DNA, the CDR3 is TGTGCCAGCAGCCGGACAGGGACTTCTGGAAACACCATATATTTT. It yields the protein CASSRTGTSGNTIYF.

This rearrangement joins TRBV27 to TRBJ1-6; D is unresolved. The germline gives CDR1 MNHEY, CDR2 SMNVEV (reference sequence). Trimming cost V 3 bases and J 7 bases, with 4 bases left between them. The CDR3 runs 12 residues. CDR3 bases: TGTGCCAGCAGTTTCCCAAATTCACCCCTCCACTTT. Encoded protein: CASSFPNSPLHF.

This chain uses TRBV11-3 with TRBJ1-1; no firm D call. CDR1 and CDR2 (germline): SGHNT, YENEEA. Trimming left V 5 bases short and J 0 bases short, with 10 bases between. The CDR3 runs 14 residues. CDR3 nucleotides: TGTGCCAGCAGCGTACAGCATATGAACACTGAAGCTTTCTTT. Encoded protein: CASSVQHMNTEAFF.

V and J are TRBV28 and TRBJ1-2; a weak D match, TRBD1 (5 bases). This CDR3 region has 14 residues. CDR1 MDHEN and CDR2 SYDVKM come from the germline V gene. The germline V and J ends were trimmed by 11 bases and 3 bases, with 19 bases remaining between them. The CDR3 loop is CAGRAAGDYYGYTF. The CDR3, as DNA: TGTGCCGGAAGAGCCGCCGGGGACTACTATGGCTACACCTTC.

The chain joins TRBV7-3 to TRBJ2-5, with 15 bases that match TRBD2. From germline, CDR1 is SGHTA and CDR2 FQGTGA. This CDR3 contains 20 residues. Germline trimming cut 5 bases from V and 3 bases from J; bases unmatched to any gene: 16. CDR3 DNA sequence: TGTGCCAGCAGCCTGAAACGTCCCGGGACTAGCGGGGGGACAGAAGAGACCCAGTACTTC. Translated: CASSLKRPGTSGGTEETQYF.

This sequence joins TRBV7-2 and TRBJ2-7; D unclear. The CDR3 has 13 residues. With 5 bases removed from V and 2 bases from J, the gap between germline ends came to 10 bases. Germline loops: CDR1 SGHTA, CDR2 FQGNSA. The CDR3: CASSPDRPYEQYF. The DNA of the CDR3 is TGTGCCAGCAGCCCTGATCGTCCCTACGAGCAGTACTTC. The full variable domain, in which reference TRBV7-2 and TRBJ2-7 provide the parts outside the CDR3, is GAGVSQSPSNKVTEKGKDVELRCDPISGHTALYWYRQSLGQGLEFLIYFQGNSAPDKSGLPSDRFSAERTGGSVSTLTIQRTQQEDSAVYLCASSPDRPYEQYFGPGTRLTVT.

This sequence joins TRBV21-1 and TRBJ2-4; the DNA was not used to check the table's D call, TRBD2. TRBV21-1 is a recognized pseudogene. CDR3 length: 17 amino acids. CDR3 region: CASSELWFRLAKNIQYF. The CDR3 coding sequence is TGTGCCAGCAGCGAGTTGTGGTTTCGCCTAGCCAAAAACATTCAGTACTTC.

The chain is built from TRBV6-6 and TRBJ1-6; D gene unclear. The CDR3 has 13 residues. V was trimmed by 2 bases and J by 7 bases, leaving 6 bases between them. CDR1 MNHNY and CDR2 SVGAGI come from the germline V gene (reference sequence). The CDR3 DNA follows: TGTGCCAGCAGTTACGACGGGAATTCACCCCTCCACTTT. This gives the protein CASSYDGNSPLHF.

This rearrangement joins TRBV7-2 to TRBJ2-5, with 11 bases aligning to TRBD1. CDR1 and CDR2 from the germline V gene are SGHTA and FQGNSA. The V gene end was trimmed by 4 bases and the J gene end by 2 bases; junction bases not matched to a gene: 6. The CDR3 length is 16 residues. CDR3 in DNA: TGTGCCAGCAGCTCCCTCGGGACAGGGGGTCAAGAGACCCAGTACTTC. This gives the protein CASSSLGTGGQETQYF. The full variable domain, its missing parts supplied by reference TRBV7-2 and TRBJ2-5, is GAGVSQSPSNKVTEKGKDVELRCDPISGHTALYWYRQSLGQGLEFLIYFQGNSAPDKSGLPSDRFSAERTGGSVSTLTIQRTQQEDSAVYLCASSSLGTGGQETQYFGPGTRLLVL.

J is TRBJ2-5 and V is TRBV19, with D tentatively TRBD1 (5 bases). CDR1 and CDR2 from the germline V gene are LNHDA and SQIVND (reference sequence). There are 12 residues in the CDR3. The V gene lost 6 bases and the J gene lost 5 bases, with 10 bases spanning the gap. The CDR3, as DNA: TGTGCCAGTAGCCAGCAGGGTGAGACCCAGTACTTC. Amino acid sequence: CASSQQGETQYF.

The rearrangement links TRBV19 to TRBJ2-6; tentatively, D is TRBD1 (5 bases). This CDR3 comprises 14 residues. Germline V CDR1 and CDR2: LNHDA, SQIVND (reference sequence). Trimming removed 5 bases at V and 3 bases at J, with 8 bases between. Written as DNA, the CDR3 is TGTGCCAGTAGTGGGGCTCGTGGGGCCAACGTCCTGACTTTC. Encoded protein: CASSGARGANVLTF.

The chain joins TRBV5-8 to TRBJ1-2; 9 nucleotides agree with TRBD1. CDR3 length equals 16 residues. V lost 0 bases to trimming and J lost 4 bases; unmatched junction nucleotides: 7. The germline V gene encodes CDR1 SGHTS and CDR2 YDEGEE. DNA for the CDR3: TGTGCCAGCAGCTTGGAGAGGACAGGGGAGCTCTATGGCTACACCTTC. Translating it yields CASSLERTGELYGYTF. The whole variable domain, filled in from reference TRBV5-8 and TRBJ1-2, reads EAGVTQSPTHLIKTRGQQATLRCSPISGHTSVYWYQQALGLGLQFLLWYDEGEERNRGNFPPRFSGRQFPNYSSELNVNALELEDSALYLCASSLERTGELYGYTFGSGTRLTVV.

The genes are TRBV28 and TRBJ1-6, with D uncertain. This CDR3 is 11 amino acids long. The germline gives CDR1 MDHEN, CDR2 SYDVKM. Trimming stripped 6 bases from V and 14 bases from J, with 11 bases between. The CDR3 loop is CASRQSWALHF. CDR3 DNA: TGTGCCAGCAGGCAATCTTGGGCCCTCCACTTT.

This rearrangement joins TRBV18 to TRBJ1-2; tentatively, D is TRBD1 (5 bases). CDR1 is KGHSH, CDR2 LQKENI, per germline. The CDR3 is 13 amino acids. The V gene lost 3 bases and the J gene lost 4 bases, with 9 bases spanning the gap. The DNA of the CDR3 is TGTGCCAGCTCACCTAGGGGCTCCTATGGCTACACCTTC. Translating it yields CASSPRGSYGYTF.

The chain has TRBV19 and TRBJ2-2, with TRBD2 matching over 7 bases. The CDR3 length is 15 residues. The germline V gene encodes CDR1 LNHDA and CDR2 SQIVND (reference sequence). V shed 6 bases and J 0 bases; nucleotides not matched to a gene: 4. The DNA of the CDR3 is TGTGCCAGTAGGTCGGGAGGCCCGAACACCGGGGAGCTGTTTTTT. Protein: CASRSGGPNTGELFF.

V gene TRBV12-5 combines with J gene TRBJ2-2, with D possibly being TRBD2 (7 bases). V lost 7 bases and J 3 bases, leaving 15 bases between the germline ends. The germline V gene has CDR1 LGHNT and CDR2 FRNRAP. The CDR3 length is 15 residues. CDR3 DNA: TGTGCTAGTGCCTACCGGGGGGCGGACACCGGGGAGCTGTTTTTT. Protein sequence: CASAYRGADTGELFF.

The chain carries TRBV18 and TRBJ2-5; possible D gene TRBD1, 5 bases. V was cut by 3 bases and J by 5 bases, with 16 bases left in between. The CDR3 sequence is 15 residues long. The germline V gene encodes CDR1 KGHSH and CDR2 LQKENI. CDR3: CASSPLDSRSETQYF. The CDR3 DNA reads TGTGCCAGCTCACCCCTAGACAGCCGATCGGAGACCCAGTACTTC.

The chain combines TRBV28 with TRBJ2-5; 8 positions agree with TRBD2. CDR1 and CDR2 (germline): MDHEN, SYDVKM. Trimming took 8 bases from V and 2 from J; bases not matched to a gene: 13. The CDR3 loop spans 16 amino acids. This chain's CDR3 is CASPPGGRLAQETQYF. CDR3 sequence (DNA): TGTGCCAGCCCCCCGGGGGGGCGCTTAGCTCAAGAGACCCAGTACTTC.

The gene calls are TRBV10-3 and TRBJ2-2, with 10 bases matching TRBD2. Germline trimming cut 3 bases from V and 6 bases from J; bases unmatched to any gene: 1. Germline V gene data show CDR1 as ENHRY and CDR2 as SYGVKD. The CDR3 has 14 amino acids. The CDR3, as DNA: TGTGCCATCAGTGACGGGACTAGCGCCGGGGAGCTGTTTTTT. It yields the protein CAISDGTSAGELFF.

The rearrangement joins TRBV10-2 to TRBJ1-2; D might be TRBD1 (5 bases). V was trimmed by 3 bases and J by 2 bases, leaving 7 bases between them. The CDR3 is 13 amino acids. Germline CDR1 is WSHSY and CDR2 is SAAADI. CDR3 amino acids: CASSEGHNYGYTF. In DNA form, the CDR3 reads TGCGCCAGCAGTGAAGGACACAACTATGGCTACACCTTC.

This sequence joins TRBV30 and TRBJ1-5, with a possible D match to TRBD1 (6 bases). This CDR3 has 13 amino acids. V was clipped by 4 bases and J by 2 bases, with 9 bases between them. Per germline, CDR1 GTSNPN and CDR2 SVGIG (reference sequence). This CDR3 reads CAWNSGGNQPQHF. DNA of the CDR3: TGTGCCTGGAATTCAGGGGGCAATCAGCCCCAGCATTTT.

This rearrangement joins TRBV9 to TRBJ1-2; D is undetermined. Germline V gene data show CDR1 as SGDLS and CDR2 as YYNGEE. Trimming took 4 bases from V and 7 from J, leaving 14 bases between them. CDR3 length: 13 residues. The CDR3, as DNA: TGTGCCAGCAGCCAGAGATGGTCCAGTGGCTACACCTTC. Translating it yields CASSQRWSSGYTF.

The V and J genes are TRBV25-1 and TRBJ1-6; D is possibly TRBD1 (6 bases). Germline V gene data show CDR1 as MGHDK and CDR2 as SYGVNS. The CDR3 runs to 17 residues. V was shortened by 3 bases and J by 7 bases, with 19 bases between the two germline ends. The CDR3 here is CASSDGGAGRTNSPLHF. In DNA, the CDR3 is TGTGCCAGCAGTGATGGGGGCGCAGGCCGGACAAATTCACCCCTCCACTTT.

This clone has more than one count but fewer than ten. The chain employs TRBV30 and TRBJ1-5; 7 bases are shared with TRBD1. J was trimmed by 7 bases and V by 1 base; bases with no gene match: 10. Germline V gene data show CDR1 as GTSNPN and CDR2 as SVGIG (reference sequence). The CDR3 runs 15 residues. CDR3: CAWSAGTEVNQPQHF. As DNA, the CDR3 is TGTGCCTGGAGTGCCGGGACAGAGGTTAACCAGCCCCAGCATTTT.